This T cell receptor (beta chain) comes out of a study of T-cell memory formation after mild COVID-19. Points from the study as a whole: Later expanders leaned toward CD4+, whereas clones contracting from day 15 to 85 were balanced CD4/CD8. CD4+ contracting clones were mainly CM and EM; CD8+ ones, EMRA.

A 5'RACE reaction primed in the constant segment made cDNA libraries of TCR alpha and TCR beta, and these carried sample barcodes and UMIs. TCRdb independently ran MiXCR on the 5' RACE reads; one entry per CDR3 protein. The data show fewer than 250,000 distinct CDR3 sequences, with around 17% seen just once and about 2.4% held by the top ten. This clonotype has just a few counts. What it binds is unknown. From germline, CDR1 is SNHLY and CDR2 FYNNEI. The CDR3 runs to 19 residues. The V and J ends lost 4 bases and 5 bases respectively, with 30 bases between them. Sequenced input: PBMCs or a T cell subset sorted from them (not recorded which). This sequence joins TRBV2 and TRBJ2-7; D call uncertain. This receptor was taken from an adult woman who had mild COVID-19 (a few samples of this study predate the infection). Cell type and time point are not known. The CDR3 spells CASSGPERGPQRVRDEQYF. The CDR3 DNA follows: TGTGCCAGCAGTGGTCCTGAACGAGGACCCCAAAGAGTTCGCGACGAGCAGTACTTC.